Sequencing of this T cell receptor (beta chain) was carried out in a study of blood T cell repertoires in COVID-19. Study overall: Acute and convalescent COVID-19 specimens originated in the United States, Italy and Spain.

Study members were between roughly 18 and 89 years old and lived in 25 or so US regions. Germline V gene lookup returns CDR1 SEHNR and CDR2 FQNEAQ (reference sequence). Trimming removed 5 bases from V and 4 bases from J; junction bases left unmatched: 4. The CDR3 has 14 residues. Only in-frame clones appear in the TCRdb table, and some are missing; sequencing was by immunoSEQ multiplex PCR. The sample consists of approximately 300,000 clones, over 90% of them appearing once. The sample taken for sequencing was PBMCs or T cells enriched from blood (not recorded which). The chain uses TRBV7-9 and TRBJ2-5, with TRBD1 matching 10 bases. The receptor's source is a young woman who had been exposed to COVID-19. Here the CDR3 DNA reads TGTGCCAGCAGCCGTCGGACAGGGGGAGAGACCCAGTACTTC. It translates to CASSRRTGGETQYF.